These 27 T cell receptor beta chains came from one sample sequenced in a study of blood T cell repertoires in COVID-19. The assay was immunoSEQ multiplex PCR, and TCRdb's table has in-frame clones only and misses some. The profile shows more than 300,000 clones, roughly 90% of them singletons. Source material: peripheral blood. The source is a man aged 18 to 29 who had recovered from COVID-19.

The chain employs TRBV24-1 and TRBJ2-1; 12 bases match TRBD1. V lost 5 bases, J lost 0 bases, and 10 bases stayed unmatched. CDR1 is KGHDR, CDR2 SFDVKD, per germline. The CDR3 loop spans 19 amino acids. The CDR3, as DNA: TGTGCCACCAGTGCGGCGGGACAGGGGGCCCTGAGCTCCTACAATGAGCAGTTCTTC. It specifies CATSAAGQGALSSYNEQFF.

The chain combines TRBV12-3 or TRBV12-4 with TRBJ2-7; D might be TRBD2 (5 bases). The CDR3 contains 13 residues. V was pared by 5 bases and J by 2 bases, with 10 bases between. CDR3 loop: CASSLTGTYEQYF. The CDR3, as DNA: TGTGCCAGCAGTCTTACCGGGACCTACGAGCAGTACTTC.

This chain links TRBV6-5 with TRBJ2-5; weak D call: TRBD1 (6 bases). Germline CDR1 and CDR2: MNHEY and SVGAGI. The CDR3 runs 15 residues. Trimming cost V 2 bases and J 2 bases, with 12 bases left between them. DNA for the CDR3: TGTGCCAGCAGTTACGCTGACAGGAGGCAAGAGACCCAGTACTTC. It is translated as CASSYADRRQETQYF.

V is TRBV11-2 and J is TRBJ1-4, with TRBD1 identical over 11 bases. There are 15 residues in the CDR3. The trim removed 5 bases at V and 7 bases at J, leaving 6 bases unmatched. Germline CDR1 and CDR2: SGHAT and FQNNGV. This chain's CDR3 is CASSQSGTGGEKLFF. The CDR3 bases are TGTGCCAGCAGCCAATCTGGGACAGGGGGTGAAAAACTGTTTTTT.

The chain employs TRBV5-6 and TRBJ2-7, with 7 nucleotides matching TRBD1. CDR1 and CDR2 (germline): SGHDT, YYEEEE. The CDR3 has 13 amino acids. J gave up 3 bases and V 6 bases, and 6 bases lay outside the gene matches. CDR3 coding DNA: TGTGCCAGCACCCCCCGGGACAGCTACGAGCAGTACTTC. This translates into CASTPRDSYEQYF.

The V call is TRBV6-5, the J call TRBJ2-7; 7 positions agree with TRBD1. The CDR3 has 14 residues. The germline V gene encodes CDR1 MNHEY and CDR2 SVGAGI. V lost 5 bases, J lost 0 bases, and 4 bases stayed unmatched. The CDR3 sequence: CASSLTGISYEQYF. Written as DNA, the CDR3 is TGTGCCAGCAGTCTGACAGGGATCTCCTACGAGCAGTACTTC.

The chain has TRBV11-2 and TRBJ1-6; D not resolved. Germline values: CDR1 SGHAT, CDR2 FQNNGV. This CDR3 has 15 residues. V lost 1 base and J lost 8, with 12 bases in between. CDR3 nucleotides: TGTGCCAGCAGCTTAGTTGGGCGATCCGATTCACCCCTCCACTTT. The encoded protein is CASSLVGRSDSPLHF.

This chain links TRBV7-2 with TRBJ2-7, with 10 nucleotides matching TRBD1. V shed 5 bases, J shed 2 bases, and the junction held 9 bases outside the gene matches. CDR3 length: 16 residues. CDR1 is SGHTA, CDR2 FQGNSA, per germline. The CDR3 region is CASSASRDRGTYEQYF. DNA for the CDR3: TGTGCCAGCAGCGCATCCCGGGACAGGGGCACCTACGAGCAGTACTTC.

J is TRBJ2-3 and V is TRBV7-2; D not resolved. The germline V and J ends were trimmed by 1 base and 2 bases, with 4 bases remaining between them. Germline-derived CDR1 and CDR2 are SGHTA and FQGNSA. This CDR3 spans 13 amino acids. The CDR3 nucleotides read TGTGCCAGCAGCTTAGTAAACACAGATACGCAGTATTTT. Translating it yields CASSLVNTDTQYF.

The J gene is TRBJ2-7, the V gene TRBV6-6; TRBD1 might be the D (5 bases). The CDR3 has 13 residues. CDR1 is MNHNY and CDR2 is SVGAGI in the germline V gene (reference sequence). V lost 7 bases and J 4 bases, leaving 14 bases between the germline ends. CDR3 loop: CASTQSQGYEQYF. The CDR3 bases are TGTGCCAGCACTCAATCCCAGGGTTACGAGCAGTACTTC.

CDR3 nucleotide sequence: TGTGCCAGCAGCCTCCTAGACGGAGCTAACTATGGCTACACCTTC. Its protein product is CASSLLDGANYGYTF. The chain is built from TRBV6-5 and TRBJ1-2, with D uncertain. Germline CDR1 is MNHEY and CDR2 is SVGAGI. There are 15 residues in the CDR3. V lost 6 bases to trimming and J lost 0 bases, with 14 bases between them.

The rearrangement uses TRBV9 and TRBJ2-2; 10 bases are shared with TRBD1. With 0 bases clipped from V and 6 bases from J, the junction kept 2 bases outside the gene matches. CDR1 and CDR2 from the germline V gene are SGDLS and YYNGEE. CDR3 length: 15 residues. In DNA form, the CDR3 reads TGTGCCAGCAGCGTAGGAGGGACAGGGGCCGGGGAGCTGTTTTTT. Its translation: CASSVGGTGAGELFF.

The chain couples TRBV11-2 to TRBJ2-7; the match to TRBD2 covers 11 bases. This CDR3 region has 17 residues. V lost 5 bases to trimming and J lost 5 bases; unmatched junction nucleotides: 14. Germline CDR1 is SGHAT and CDR2 is FQNNGV. CDR3 bases: TGTGCCAGCAGCGACCTACGAGGTAGCGGGGGGGCCAACGAGCAGTACTTC. Its translation is CASSDLRGSGGANEQYF.

The chain employs TRBV5-1 and TRBJ1-1; D unclear. V was trimmed by 2 bases and J by 0 bases, leaving 8 bases between them. The CDR3 covers 14 residues. CDR1 SGHRS and CDR2 YFSETQ come from the germline V gene. The CDR3 is CASSFSELNTEAFF. The CDR3 region has the DNA TGCGCCAGCAGCTTCTCAGAATTGAACACTGAAGCTTTCTTT.

This rearrangement joins TRBV7-9 to TRBJ2-3; 7 positions agree with TRBD1. This CDR3 is 15 amino acids long. CDR1 and CDR2 from the germline V gene are SEHNR and FQNEAQ (reference sequence). The ends lost 0 bases at V and 3 bases at J; junction bases unmatched: 3. CDR3 sequence: CASSLAGGRTDTQYF. The CDR3 DNA reads as TGTGCCAGCAGCTTAGCAGGGGGCAGGACAGATACGCAGTATTTT.

For the CDR3, the DNA is TGTGCCAGCAGTTACTCGCGGCAGTTTAATGAAAAACTGTTTTTT. Amino acid sequence: CASSYSRQFNEKLFF. The gene calls are TRBV6-2 or TRBV6-3 and TRBJ1-4; the D is unclear. Germline values: CDR1 MNHEY, CDR2 SVGEGT. V was cut by 0 bases and J by 4 bases, with 9 bases left in between. The CDR3 is 15 amino acids.

V gene TRBV13 combines with J gene TRBJ1-3; 9 bases agree with TRBD1. With V trimmed by 3 bases and J by 3 bases, 6 bases remained unmatched. There are 16 residues in the CDR3. Germline values: CDR1 PRHDT, CDR2 FYEKMQ (reference sequence). In nucleotides, the CDR3 is TGTGCCAGCAGCTTTATACAGGGGGCGAATGGAAACACCATATATTTT. Encoded protein: CASSFIQGANGNTIYF.

The rearrangement uses TRBV5-4 and TRBJ2-3, with 11 bases that match TRBD2. This CDR3 spans 16 amino acids. Germline V gene sequence: CDR1 SGHNT, CDR2 YYREEE (reference sequence). V gave up 3 bases and J gave up 5 bases; unmatched junction bases: 8. The CDR3 is CASSSLSGGAGDTQYF. CDR3 coding DNA: TGTGCCAGCAGCTCCCTTAGCGGGGGGGCGGGAGATACGCAGTATTTT.

V usage is TRBV29-1 and J usage is TRBJ2-5, with TRBD2 as a possible D gene (5 bases). CDR3 length equals 11 residues. CDR1 SQVTM and CDR2 ANQGSEA come from the germline V gene. The CDR3 region has the DNA TGCGCCTGGAGGCTTGAAGAGACCCAGTACTTC. Translating gives CAWRLEETQYF.

The chain employs TRBV20-1 and TRBJ1-1; D remains ambiguous. The germline V gene encodes CDR1 DFQATT and CDR2 SNEGSKA (reference sequence). The CDR3 has 11 residues. V was cut by 7 bases and J by 1 base, with 7 bases left in between. CDR3 amino acids: CSVTWNTEAFF. CDR3 nucleotides: TGCAGTGTTACTTGGAACACTGAAGCTTTCTTT.

A note on this clone: The same CDR3 also results from other DNA sequences found in this sample. The chain links TRBV18 to TRBJ1-1; D uncertain. The V end was cut by 0 bases, the J end by 1 base, with 3 bases between. The CDR3 contains 13 residues. The V gene's germline CDR1 is KGHSH and CDR2 LQKENI. The CDR3 reads CASSPPANTEAFF. CDR3 nucleotide sequence: TGTGCCAGCTCACCACCAGCGAACACTGAAGCTTTCTTT.

The chain has TRBV2 and TRBJ1-2, with D possibly being TRBD1 (5 bases). V lost 2 bases and J 4 bases, leaving 14 bases between the germline ends. The germline gives CDR1 SNHLY, CDR2 FYNNEI. The CDR3 length is 15 residues. DNA of the CDR3: TGTGCCAGCAGTGAAAAGGGGCAGGGACTCTATGGCTACACCTTC. This codes for CASSEKGQGLYGYTF.

J is TRBJ2-7 and V is TRBV19; TRBD2 is a possible D gene (6 bases). Trimming took 7 bases from V and 3 from J, leaving 16 bases between them. The CDR3 loop spans 14 amino acids. The germline gives CDR1 LNHDA, CDR2 SQIVND (reference sequence). CDR3 in amino acids: CASNMGGLGYEQYF. The CDR3 region has the DNA TGTGCCAGTAACATGGGGGGACTGGGCTACGAGCAGTACTTC.

CDR3 amino acids: CASSLATGGNEQFF. The CDR3 nucleotides are TGCGCCAGCAGCTTGGCCACAGGGGGCAATGAGCAGTTCTTC. The genes are TRBV5-1 and TRBJ2-1, with 8 nucleotides matching TRBD1. CDR1 and CDR2 from the germline V gene are SGHRS and YFSETQ. V shed 0 bases, J shed 6 bases, and the junction held 2 bases outside the gene matches. This CDR3 has 14 amino acids.

The J gene is TRBJ2-7, the V gene TRBV20-1; D unclear. The V gene lost 4 bases and the J gene lost 4 bases, with 8 bases spanning the gap. The germline V gene has CDR1 DFQATT and CDR2 SNEGSKA (reference sequence). There are 11 residues in the CDR3. The CDR3 bases are TGCAGTGCTATAGACTCTTACGAGCAGTACTTC. Translated: CSAIDSYEQYF.

J is TRBJ2-3 and V is TRBV3-1 (or the pseudogene TRBV3-2); D is unclear. The CDR3 loop spans 12 amino acids. Between the trimmed V and J ends, which lost 0 bases and 7 bases, there was a span of 5 bases. Germline values: CDR1 LGHDT, CDR2 YNNKEL (reference sequence). The CDR3 is CASSQDQNTQYF. The CDR3 nucleotides read TGTGCCAGCAGCCAAGATCAGAATACGCAGTATTTT.

The chain employs TRBV6-5 and TRBJ1-3; D gene unclear. The germline CDR1 and CDR2 sequences are MNHEY and SVGAGI. CDR3 size: 13 residues. The V gene lost 11 bases and the J gene lost 8 bases, with 19 bases spanning the gap. The CDR3 nucleotides are TGTGCCGGGGTGGGGTATATCGGGGACACCATATATTTT. This translates into CAGVGYIGDTIYF.